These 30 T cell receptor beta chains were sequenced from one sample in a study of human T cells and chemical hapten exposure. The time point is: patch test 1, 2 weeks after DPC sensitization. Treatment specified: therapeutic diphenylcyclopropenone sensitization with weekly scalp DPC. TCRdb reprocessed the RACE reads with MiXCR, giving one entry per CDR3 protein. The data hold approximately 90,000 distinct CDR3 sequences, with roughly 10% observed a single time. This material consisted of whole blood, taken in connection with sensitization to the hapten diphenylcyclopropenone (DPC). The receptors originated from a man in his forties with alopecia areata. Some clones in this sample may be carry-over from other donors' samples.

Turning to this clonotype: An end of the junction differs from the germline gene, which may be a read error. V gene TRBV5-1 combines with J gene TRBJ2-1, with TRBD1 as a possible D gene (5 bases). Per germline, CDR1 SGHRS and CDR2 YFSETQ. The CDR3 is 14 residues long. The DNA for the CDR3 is TGCACCAGCAGCCAGTCAGGGCCTTTCAATGAGCAGTTCTTC. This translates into CTSSQSGPFNEQFF.

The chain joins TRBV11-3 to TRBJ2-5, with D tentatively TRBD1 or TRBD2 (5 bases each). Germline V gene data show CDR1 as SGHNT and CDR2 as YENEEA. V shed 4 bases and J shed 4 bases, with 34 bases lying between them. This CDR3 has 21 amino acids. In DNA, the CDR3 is TGTGCCAGCAGCTCCACCGGGGCTATCCTAAGGCGGGTTATACTAAGAGAGACCCAGTACTTC. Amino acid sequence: CASSSTGAILRRVILRETQYF.

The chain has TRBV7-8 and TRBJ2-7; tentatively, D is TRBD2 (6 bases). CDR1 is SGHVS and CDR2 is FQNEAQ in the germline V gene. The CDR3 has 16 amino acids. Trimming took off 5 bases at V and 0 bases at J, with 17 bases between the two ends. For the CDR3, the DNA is TGTGCCAGCAGCCCACTACGGGGGTCAAGCTCCTACGAGCAGTACGTC. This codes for CASSPLRGSSSYEQYV.

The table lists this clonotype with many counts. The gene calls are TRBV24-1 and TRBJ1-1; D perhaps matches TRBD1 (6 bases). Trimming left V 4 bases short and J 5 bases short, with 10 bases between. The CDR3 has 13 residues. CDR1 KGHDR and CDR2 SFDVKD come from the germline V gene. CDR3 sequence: CATSEGAKTEAFF. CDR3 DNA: TGTGCCACCAGTGAGGGGGCTAAAACTGAAGCTTTCTTT.

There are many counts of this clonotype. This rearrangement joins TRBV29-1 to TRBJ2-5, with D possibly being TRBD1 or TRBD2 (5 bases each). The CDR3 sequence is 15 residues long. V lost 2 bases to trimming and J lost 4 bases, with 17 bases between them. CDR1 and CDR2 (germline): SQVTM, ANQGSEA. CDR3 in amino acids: CSVENQGASLETQYF. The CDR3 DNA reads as TGCAGCGTTGAAAACCAAGGGGCTAGCCTAGAGACCCAGTACTTC.

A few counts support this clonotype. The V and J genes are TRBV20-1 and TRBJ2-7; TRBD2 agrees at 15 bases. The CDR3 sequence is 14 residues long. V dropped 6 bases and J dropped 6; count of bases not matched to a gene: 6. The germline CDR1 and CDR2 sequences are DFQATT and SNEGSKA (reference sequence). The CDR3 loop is CSAGTSGRWGEQYF. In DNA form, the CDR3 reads TGCAGTGCGGGGACTAGCGGGAGGTGGGGCGAGCAGTACTTC.

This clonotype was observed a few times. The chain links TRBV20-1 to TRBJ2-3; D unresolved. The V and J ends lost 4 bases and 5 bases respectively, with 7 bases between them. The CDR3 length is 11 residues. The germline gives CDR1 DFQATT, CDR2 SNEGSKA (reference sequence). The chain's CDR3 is CSATDLDTQYF. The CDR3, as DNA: TGCAGTGCTACTGACCTAGATACGCAGTATTTT.

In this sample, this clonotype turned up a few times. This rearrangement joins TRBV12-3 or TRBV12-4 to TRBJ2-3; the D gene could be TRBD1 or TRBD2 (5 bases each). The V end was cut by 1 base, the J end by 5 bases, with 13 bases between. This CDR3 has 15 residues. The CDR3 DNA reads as TGTGCCAGCAGTTTAGGGTTAGAGGGGAAAGATACGCAGTATTTT. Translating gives CASSLGLEGKDTQYF.

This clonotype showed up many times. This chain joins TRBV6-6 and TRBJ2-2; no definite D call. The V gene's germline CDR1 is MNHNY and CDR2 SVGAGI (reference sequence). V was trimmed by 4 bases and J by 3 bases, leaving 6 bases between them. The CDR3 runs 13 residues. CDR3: CASSSSHTGELFF. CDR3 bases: TGTGCCAGCAGTTCTAGTCACACCGGGGAGCTGTTTTTT.

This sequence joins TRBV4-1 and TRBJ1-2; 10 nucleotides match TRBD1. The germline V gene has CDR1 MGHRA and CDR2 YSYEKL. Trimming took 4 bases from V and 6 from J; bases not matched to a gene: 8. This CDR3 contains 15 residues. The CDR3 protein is CASSLAGGQGNGYTF. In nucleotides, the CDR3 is TGCGCCAGCAGCCTAGCAGGGGGACAGGGGAATGGCTACACCTTC.

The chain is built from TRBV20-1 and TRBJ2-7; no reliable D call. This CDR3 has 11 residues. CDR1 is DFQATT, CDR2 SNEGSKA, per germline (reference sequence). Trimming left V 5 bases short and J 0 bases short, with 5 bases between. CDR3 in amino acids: CSAFISYEQYF. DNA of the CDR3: TGCAGTGCTTTTATCTCCTACGAGCAGTACTTC.

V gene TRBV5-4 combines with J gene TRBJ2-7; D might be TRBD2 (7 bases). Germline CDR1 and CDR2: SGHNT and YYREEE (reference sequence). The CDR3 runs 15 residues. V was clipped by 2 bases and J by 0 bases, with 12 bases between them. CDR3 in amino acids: CASSLGGLSSYEQYV. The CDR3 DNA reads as TGTGCCAGCAGCTTAGGGGGACTAAGCTCCTACGAGCAGTACGTC.

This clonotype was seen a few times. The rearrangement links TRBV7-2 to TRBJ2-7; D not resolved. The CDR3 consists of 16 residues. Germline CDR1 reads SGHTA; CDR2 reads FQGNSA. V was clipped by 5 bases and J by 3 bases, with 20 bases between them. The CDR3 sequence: CASSRQGRINCYEQYF. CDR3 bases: TGTGCCAGCAGCCGACAAGGACGAATCAATTGCTACGAGCAGTACTTC.

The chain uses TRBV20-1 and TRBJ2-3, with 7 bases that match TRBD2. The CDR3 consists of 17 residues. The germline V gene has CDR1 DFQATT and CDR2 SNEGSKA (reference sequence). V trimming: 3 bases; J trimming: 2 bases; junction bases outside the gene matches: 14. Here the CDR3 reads CSARVPSSGPATDTQYF. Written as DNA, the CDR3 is TGCAGTGCTAGGGTCCCTTCTAGCGGTCCTGCCACAGATACGCAGTATTTT.

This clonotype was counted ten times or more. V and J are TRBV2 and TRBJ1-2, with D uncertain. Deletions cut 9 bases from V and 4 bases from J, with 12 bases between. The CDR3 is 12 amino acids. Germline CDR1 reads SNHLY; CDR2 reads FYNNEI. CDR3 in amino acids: CARHVAGYGYTF. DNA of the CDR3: TGTGCCAGACACGTGGCAGGCTATGGCTACACCTTC.

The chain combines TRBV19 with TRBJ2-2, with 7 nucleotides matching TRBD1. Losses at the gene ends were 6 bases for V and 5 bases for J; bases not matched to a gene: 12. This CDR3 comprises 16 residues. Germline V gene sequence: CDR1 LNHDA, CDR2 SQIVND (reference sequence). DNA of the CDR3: TGTGCCAGTAGAGATCAGGGGGTAGCAAAAACCGGGGAGCTGTTTTTT. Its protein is CASRDQGVAKTGELFF.

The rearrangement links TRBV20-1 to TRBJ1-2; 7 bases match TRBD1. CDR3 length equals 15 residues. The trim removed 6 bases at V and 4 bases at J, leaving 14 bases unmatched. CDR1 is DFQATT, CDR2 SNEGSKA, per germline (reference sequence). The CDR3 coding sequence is TGCAGTGCCAGACGGGCGTCAGGGGGTCCCTATGGCTACACCTTC. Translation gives CSARRASGGPYGYTF.

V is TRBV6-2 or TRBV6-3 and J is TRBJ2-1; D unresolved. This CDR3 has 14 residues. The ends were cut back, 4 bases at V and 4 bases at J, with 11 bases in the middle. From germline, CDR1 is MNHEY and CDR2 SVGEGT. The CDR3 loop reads CASSFVDQYNEQFF. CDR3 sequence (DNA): TGTGCCAGCAGTTTTGTGGACCAATACAATGAGCAGTTCTTC.

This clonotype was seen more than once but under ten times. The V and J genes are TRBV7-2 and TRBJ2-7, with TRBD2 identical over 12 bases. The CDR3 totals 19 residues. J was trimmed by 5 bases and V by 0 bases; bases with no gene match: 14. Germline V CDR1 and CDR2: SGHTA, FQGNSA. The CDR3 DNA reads TGTGCCAGCAGCTTAGCGGAGGGTCTAGCGGGAGGGCCTTTCGACGAGCAGTACTTC. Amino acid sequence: CASSLAEGLAGGPFDEQYF.

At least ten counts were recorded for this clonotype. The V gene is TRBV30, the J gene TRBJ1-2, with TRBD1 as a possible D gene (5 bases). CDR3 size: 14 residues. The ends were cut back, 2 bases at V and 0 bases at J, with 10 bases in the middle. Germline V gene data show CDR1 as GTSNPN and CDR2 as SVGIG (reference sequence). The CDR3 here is CAWSIGTANYGYTF. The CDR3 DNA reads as TGTGCCTGGAGTATCGGGACTGCTAACTATGGCTACACCTTC.

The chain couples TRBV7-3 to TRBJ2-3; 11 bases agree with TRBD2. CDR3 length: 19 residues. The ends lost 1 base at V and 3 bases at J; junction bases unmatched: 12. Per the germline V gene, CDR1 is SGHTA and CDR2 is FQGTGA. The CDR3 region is CASSLRIGGVAGGTDTQYF. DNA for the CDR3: TGTGCCAGCAGCTTAAGGATCGGGGGGGTAGCGGGAGGGACAGATACGCAGTATTTT.

CDR3 loop: CASSRRLASTDTQYF. CDR3 DNA: TGTGCCAGCAGCCGACGACTAGCAAGCACAGATACGCAGTATTTT. This chain uses TRBV4-2 with TRBJ2-3; 7 nucleotides agree with TRBD2. Germline V gene sequence: CDR1 LGHNA, CDR2 YNFKEQ. The CDR3 contains 15 residues. V was pared by 4 bases and J by 0 bases, with 4 bases of the junction left unmatched.

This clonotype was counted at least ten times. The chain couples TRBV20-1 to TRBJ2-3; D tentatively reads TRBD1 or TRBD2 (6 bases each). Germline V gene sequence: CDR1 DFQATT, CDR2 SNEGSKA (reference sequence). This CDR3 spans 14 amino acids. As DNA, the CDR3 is TGCAGACCTCGAGGGGGGCTCGGCACAGATACGCAGTATTTT. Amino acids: CRPRGGLGTDTQYF.

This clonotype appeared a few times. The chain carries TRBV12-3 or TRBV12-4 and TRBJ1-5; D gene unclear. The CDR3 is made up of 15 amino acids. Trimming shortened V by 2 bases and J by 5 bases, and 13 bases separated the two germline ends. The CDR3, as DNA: TGTGCCAGCAGTTTATCTGGGTTTGTTGATCAGCCCCAGCATTTT. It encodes CASSLSGFVDQPQHF.

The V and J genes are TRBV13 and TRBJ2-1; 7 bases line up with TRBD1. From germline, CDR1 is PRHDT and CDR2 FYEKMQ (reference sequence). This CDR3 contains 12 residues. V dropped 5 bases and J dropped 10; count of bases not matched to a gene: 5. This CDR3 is CASSLSGGEQFF. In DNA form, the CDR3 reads TGTGCCAGCAGCCTCTCAGGGGGAGAGCAGTTCTTC.

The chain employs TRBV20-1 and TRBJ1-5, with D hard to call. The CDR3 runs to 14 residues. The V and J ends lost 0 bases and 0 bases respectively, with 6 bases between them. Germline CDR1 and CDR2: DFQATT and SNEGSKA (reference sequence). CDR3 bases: TGCAGTGCTAGAGACCCCCGTAGCAATCAGCCCCAGCATTTT. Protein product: CSARDPRSNQPQHF.

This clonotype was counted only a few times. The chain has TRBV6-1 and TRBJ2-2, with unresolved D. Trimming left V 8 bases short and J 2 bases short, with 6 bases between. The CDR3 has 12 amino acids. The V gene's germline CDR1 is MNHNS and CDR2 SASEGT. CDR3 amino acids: CASDLNTGELFF. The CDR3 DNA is TGTGCCAGCGACCTTAACACCGGGGAGCTGTTTTTT.

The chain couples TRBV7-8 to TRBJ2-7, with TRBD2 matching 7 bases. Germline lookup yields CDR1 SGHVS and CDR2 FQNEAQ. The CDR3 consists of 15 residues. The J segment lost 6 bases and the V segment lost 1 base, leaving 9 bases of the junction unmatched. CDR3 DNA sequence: TGTGCCAGCAGCTTAGTGATGGGAGGGTTGCGCGAGCAGTACTTC. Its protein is CASSLVMGGLREQYF.

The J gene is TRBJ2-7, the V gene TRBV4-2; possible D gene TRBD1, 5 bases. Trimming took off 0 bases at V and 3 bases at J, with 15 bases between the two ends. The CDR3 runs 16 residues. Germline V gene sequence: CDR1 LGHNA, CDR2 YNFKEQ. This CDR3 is CASSQETPPGLYEQYF. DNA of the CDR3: TGTGCCAGCAGCCAAGAGACTCCACCAGGGCTCTACGAGCAGTACTTC.

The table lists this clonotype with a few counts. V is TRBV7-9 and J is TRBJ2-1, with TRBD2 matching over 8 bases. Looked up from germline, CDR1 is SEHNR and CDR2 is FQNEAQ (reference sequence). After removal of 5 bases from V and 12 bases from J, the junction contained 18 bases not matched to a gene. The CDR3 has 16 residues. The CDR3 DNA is TGTGCCAGCAGCCCCCAGGCCGCGGGGGGCCGGATAGGGCAGTTCTTC. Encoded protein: CASSPQAAGGRIGQFF.